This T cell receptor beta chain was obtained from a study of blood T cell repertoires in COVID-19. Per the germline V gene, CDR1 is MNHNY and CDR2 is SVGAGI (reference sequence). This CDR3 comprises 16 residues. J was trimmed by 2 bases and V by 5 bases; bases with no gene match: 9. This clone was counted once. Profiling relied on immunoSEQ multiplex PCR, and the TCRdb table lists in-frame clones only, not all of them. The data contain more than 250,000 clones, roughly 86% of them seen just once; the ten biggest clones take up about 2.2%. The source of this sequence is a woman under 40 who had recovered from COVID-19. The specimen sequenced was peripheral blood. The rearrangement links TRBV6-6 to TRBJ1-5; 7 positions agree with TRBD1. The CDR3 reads CASSITGVMGNQPQHF. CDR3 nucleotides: TGTGCCAGCAGTATAACAGGGGTTATGGGCAATCAGCCCCAGCATTTT.